This T cell receptor beta chain comes out of a study of T cell repertoires in cytomegalovirus infection. Study-level points and caveats: Within the response measured ex vivo, HLA-C-restricted CMV-specific TCR beta clonotypes were dominant.

This clonotype has at least ten counts. The antigen remains unidentified. TCRdb called the reads again in MiXCR, with one record for every CDR3 protein. The sample has hundreds of thousands of distinct CDR3 sequences; about 33% are singletons. The germline CDR1 and CDR2 sequences are WSHSY and SAAADI. The CDR3 totals 12 residues. Trimming took 6 bases from V and 5 from J; bases not matched to a gene: 2. The chain joins TRBV10-2 to TRBJ2-5; TRBD2 matches at 8 bases. This receptor was obtained from a human donor in good health (CMV status not recorded). Some clones in this sample may be carry-over from other donors' samples. Source: cultured PBMCs, taken from culture after CMV antigen stimulation. For the CDR3, the DNA is TGCGCCAGCAGAATAGCGGGGGAGACCCAGTACTTC. The encoded protein is CASRIAGETQYF.